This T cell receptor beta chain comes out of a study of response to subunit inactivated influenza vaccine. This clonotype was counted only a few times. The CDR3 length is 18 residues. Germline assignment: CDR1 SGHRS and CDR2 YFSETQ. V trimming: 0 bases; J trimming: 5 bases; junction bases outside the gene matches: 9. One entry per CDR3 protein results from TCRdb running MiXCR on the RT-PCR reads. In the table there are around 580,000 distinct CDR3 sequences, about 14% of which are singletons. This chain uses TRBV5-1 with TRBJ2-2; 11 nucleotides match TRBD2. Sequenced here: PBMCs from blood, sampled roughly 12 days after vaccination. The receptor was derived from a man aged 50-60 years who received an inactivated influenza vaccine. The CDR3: CASSLGPRTSGGTGELFF. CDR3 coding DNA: TGCGCCAGCAGCTTGGGACCTCGCACTAGCGGGGGAACCGGGGAGCTGTTTTTT.